The TCR beta chain under discussion was sequenced for a study of T cell responses to AZD1222 COVID-19 vaccine. Profiling relied on immunoSEQ multiplex PCR, and the TCRdb table lists in-frame clones only, not all of them. The repertoire holds approximately 150,000 clones, with 90% as singletons. The CDR3 contains 16 residues. CDR1 is LGHDT and CDR2 is YNNKEL in the germline V gene (reference sequence). V dropped 0 bases and J dropped 0 bases, with 11 bases sitting between them. The study's findings and limits: Scientists sampled the repertoires only once the peak T cell response had passed. Spike-wide coverage was observed for vaccine-associated CD4 TCRs, with dominant responses at 160-218 and 743-854. Clonal diversity may have been underestimated in mostly white British donors.

As regards this clone: Its antigen is currently unknown.

The specimen was peripheral blood, collected 28 days after the second AZD1222 dose. The chain couples TRBV3-1 (or the pseudogene TRBV3-2) to TRBJ1-1; no definite D call. This clonotype was sampled from an adult who received the AZD1222 COVID-19 vaccine. The CDR3 protein is CASSQDMRRVNTEAFF. The CDR3 DNA follows: TGTGCCAGCAGCCAAGATATGAGGAGAGTGAACACTGAAGCTTTCTTT.